Listed below are T cell receptor beta chains from one sample, sequenced in a study of human T cells and chemical hapten exposure. TCRdb fed the RACE reads into MiXCR, producing one record per CDR3 protein. The sample consists of 190,000 or so distinct CDR3 sequences, roughly 30% of them appearing once. The source was whole blood, collected in connection with sensitization to the hapten diphenylcyclopropenone (DPC). All receptors derive from a woman aged 25-40 years with alopecia areata. Some clones in this sample may be carry-over from other donors' samples. Each CDR3 is given without its conserved first and last residue. The order of the fields is CDR3 length, D gene, V gene, CDR3 protein. The D gene is left open where the match is weak.

9	.	TRBV12-3/TRBV12-4	ASTVGYEQF
12	TRBD2	TRBV5-1	ASSFSGGDPEQF
11	TRBD1	TRBV29-1	SVEGQGFFEQY
12	.	TRBV7-6	ASSSRDYTETQY
13	TRBD2	TRBV28	ASRWTSGNSNEQF
13	.	TRBV2	ASSELGGAADTQY
12	.	TRBV28	AHSVQGGNQPQH
15	TRBD1	TRBV10-3	AISEARTGGGRNTIY
14	.	TRBV12-3/TRBV12-4	ASSLWRHRSGNTIY
13	TRBD2	TRBV20-1	SAAPGTSEKSGQF
13	TRBD1	TRBV27	ASSLSGTGPYEQY
9	.	TRBV20-1	SARRVDTQY
13	.	TRBV18	ASSPSRVNNQPQH
10	.	TRBV29-1	SGITGLKTQY
11	.	TRBV7-6	ASSTGFQETQY
12	.	TRBV11-2	ASSLTGPQETQY
13	.	TRBV18	ASSPPAGRNTEAF
11	TRBD1	TRBV29-1	SVDRGQQETQY
12	.	TRBV4-1	ASSPQGGTDTQY
11	.	TRBV19	ASSTVSNQPQH
11	.	TRBV28	ASSLALGYGYT
9	.	TRBV3-1	ASSQLHTQY
12	TRBD1	TRBV20-1	STGGGISGNTIY
10	.	TRBV6-2/TRBV6-3	ASSYGSTEAF
11	.	TRBV20-1	SAPGGWGDEQY
9	.	TRBV20-1	SARWHTEAF
7	.	TRBV7-2	AGCTEAF
12	.	TRBV6-5	ASSQSRVTDTQY
12	.	TRBV2	ASRTGLGTDTQY
12	TRBD1	TRBV6-6	ASTGTGTNQPQH
12	TRBD1	TRBV20-1	SASDRPLLYGYT
13	TRBD2	TRBV4-1	ASSQAGTSNYEQY
12	.	TRBV11-2	ASSLGSANTEAF
13	.	TRBV5-6	ASSLRDARHTEAF
15	.	TRBV2	ASSESRVGWLSYEQY
14	TRBD2	TRBV6-2/TRBV6-3	ASRSPSGGAMNEQF
10	TRBD1	TRBV6-2/TRBV6-3	ASRYRGNEQF
10	.	TRBV6-2/TRBV6-3	ASRDDKNIQY
16	TRBD1	TRBV7-9	ASSPLSGTGGRREKLF
12	TRBD1	TRBV20-1	SARRGQGTGELF
12	TRBD1	TRBV12-3/TRBV12-4	ASSGTGRNQPQH
12	.	TRBV15	ATSTGIKGTEAF
15	.	TRBV9	ASSAPGEGGPYNEQF
12	.	TRBV10-3	AISGDRRPYEQY
12	.	TRBV29-1	SVEAFDALTEAF
11	.	TRBV20-1	SAPRGTGLTQY
11	.	TRBV4-3	ASSQVSGFGYT
13	TRBD1	TRBV7-2	ASTGQGVGANVLT
12	.	TRBV4-2	ASSQDRVGYEQY
12	.	TRBV4-1	ASSRVRNGDEAF
12	.	TRBV7-2	ASSSQQGPYEQY
12	.	TRBV6-4	ASSDSAENTEAF
11	.	TRBV5-1	ASSGEGHYGYT
14	TRBD1	TRBV27	ASSLPTDRVVDEQY
14	TRBD2	TRBV6-6	ASSPRSGSSTGELF
15	.	TRBV11-3	ASSLPLAGALPYEQY
12	TRBD1	TRBV28	ASITGVEYTEAF
13	.	TRBV6-6	ASSHEDRTYNEQF
13	.	TRBV28	ASSLPGLSNNEQF
16	TRBD2	TRBV7-7	ASSHRGLAGGPDGELF